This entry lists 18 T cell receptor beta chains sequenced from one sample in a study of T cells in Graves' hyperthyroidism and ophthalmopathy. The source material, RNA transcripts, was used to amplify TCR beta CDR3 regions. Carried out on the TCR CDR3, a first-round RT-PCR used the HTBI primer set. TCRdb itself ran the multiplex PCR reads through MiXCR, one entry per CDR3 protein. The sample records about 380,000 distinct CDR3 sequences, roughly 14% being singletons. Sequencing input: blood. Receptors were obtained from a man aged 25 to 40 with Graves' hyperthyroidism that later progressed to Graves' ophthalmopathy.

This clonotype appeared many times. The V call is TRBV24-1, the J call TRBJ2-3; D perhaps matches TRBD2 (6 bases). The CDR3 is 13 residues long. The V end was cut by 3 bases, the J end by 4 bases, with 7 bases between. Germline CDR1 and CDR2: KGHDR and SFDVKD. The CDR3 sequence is CATSDRLADTQYF. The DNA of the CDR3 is TGTGCCACCAGTGATCGACTAGCAGATACGCAGTATTTT.

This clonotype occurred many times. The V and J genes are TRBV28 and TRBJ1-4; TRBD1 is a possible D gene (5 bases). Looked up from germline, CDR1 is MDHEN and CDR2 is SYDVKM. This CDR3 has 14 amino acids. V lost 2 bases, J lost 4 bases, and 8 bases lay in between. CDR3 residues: CASSLQGNNEKLFF. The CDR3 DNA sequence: TGTGCCAGCAGTTTACAGGGAAATAATGAAAAACTGTTTTTT.

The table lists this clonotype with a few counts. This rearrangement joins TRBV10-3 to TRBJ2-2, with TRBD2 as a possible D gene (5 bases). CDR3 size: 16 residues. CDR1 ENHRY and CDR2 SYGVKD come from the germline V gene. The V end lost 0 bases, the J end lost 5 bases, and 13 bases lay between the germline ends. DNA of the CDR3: TGTGCCATCAGTGAGTCGGGCCGGGAAGGGACCGGGGAGCTGTTTTTT. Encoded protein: CAISESGREGTGELFF.

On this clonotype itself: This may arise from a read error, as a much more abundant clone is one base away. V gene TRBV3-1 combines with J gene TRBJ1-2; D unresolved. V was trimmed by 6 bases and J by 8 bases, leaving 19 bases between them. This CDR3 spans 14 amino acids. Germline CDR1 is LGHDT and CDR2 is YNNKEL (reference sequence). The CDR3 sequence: CASSPSNVRKGYTF. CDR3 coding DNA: TGTGCCAGCAGTCCCTCAAACGTCAGGAAGGGCTACACCTTC.

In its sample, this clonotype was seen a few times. The DNA for the CDR3 is TGTGCCACCAGCGGGGTCCCCAGGGCAGGGTTATTCAATGAGCAGTTCTTC. This translates into CATSGVPRAGLFNEQFF. The gene calls are TRBV15 and TRBJ2-1; D might be TRBD1 (5 bases). CDR1 and CDR2 from the germline V gene are LNHNV and YYDKDF (reference sequence). Deletions cut 5 bases from V and 6 bases from J, with 23 bases between. The CDR3 has 17 amino acids.

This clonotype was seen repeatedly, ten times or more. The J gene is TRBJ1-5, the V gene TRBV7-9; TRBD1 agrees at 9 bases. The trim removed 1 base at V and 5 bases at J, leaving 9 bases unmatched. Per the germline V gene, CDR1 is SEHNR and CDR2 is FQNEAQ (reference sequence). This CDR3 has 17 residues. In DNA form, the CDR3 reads TGTGCCAGCAGCTTAGTAGAGGGACAGGGCGTGTATCAGCCCCAGCATTTT. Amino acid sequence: CASSLVEGQGVYQPQHF.

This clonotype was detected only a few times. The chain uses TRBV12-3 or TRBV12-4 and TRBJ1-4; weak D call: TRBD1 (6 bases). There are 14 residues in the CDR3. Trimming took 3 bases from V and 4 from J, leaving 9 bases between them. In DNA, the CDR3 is TGTGCCAGCAGTTTCTGGACAGTTAATGAAAAACTGTTTTTT. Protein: CASSFWTVNEKLFF.

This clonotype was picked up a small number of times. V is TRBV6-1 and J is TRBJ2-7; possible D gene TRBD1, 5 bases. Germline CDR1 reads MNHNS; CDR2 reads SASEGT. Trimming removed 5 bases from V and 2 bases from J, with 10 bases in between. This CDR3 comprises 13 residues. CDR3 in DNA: TGTGCCAGCAGTTATGACAGACCCTACGAGCAGTACTTC. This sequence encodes CASSYDRPYEQYF.

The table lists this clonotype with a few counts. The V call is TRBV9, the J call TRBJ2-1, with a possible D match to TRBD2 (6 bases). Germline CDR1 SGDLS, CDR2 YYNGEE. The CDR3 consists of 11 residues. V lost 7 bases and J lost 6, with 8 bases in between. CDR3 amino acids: CASGGTNEQFF. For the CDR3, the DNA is TGTGCCAGCGGCGGGACCAATGAGCAGTTCTTC.

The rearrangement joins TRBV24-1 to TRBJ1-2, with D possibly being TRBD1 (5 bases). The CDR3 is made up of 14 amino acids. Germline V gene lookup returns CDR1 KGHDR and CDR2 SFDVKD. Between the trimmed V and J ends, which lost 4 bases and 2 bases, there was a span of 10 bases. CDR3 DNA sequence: TGTGCCACCAGTGACGGGGGACCGAACTATGGCTACACCTTC. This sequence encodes CATSDGGPNYGYTF.

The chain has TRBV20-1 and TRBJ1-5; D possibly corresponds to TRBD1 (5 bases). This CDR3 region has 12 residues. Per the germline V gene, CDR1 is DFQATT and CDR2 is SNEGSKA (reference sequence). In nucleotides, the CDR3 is TGCAGCGTTGGGGCCGGCGATCAGCCCCAGCATTTT. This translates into CSVGAGDQPQHF.

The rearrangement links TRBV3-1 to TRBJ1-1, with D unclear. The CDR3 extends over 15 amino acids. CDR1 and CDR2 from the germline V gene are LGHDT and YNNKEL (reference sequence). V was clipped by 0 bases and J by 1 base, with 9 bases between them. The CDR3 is CASSQDAVGNTEAFF. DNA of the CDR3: TGTGCCAGCAGCCAAGATGCAGTGGGGAACACTGAAGCTTTCTTT.

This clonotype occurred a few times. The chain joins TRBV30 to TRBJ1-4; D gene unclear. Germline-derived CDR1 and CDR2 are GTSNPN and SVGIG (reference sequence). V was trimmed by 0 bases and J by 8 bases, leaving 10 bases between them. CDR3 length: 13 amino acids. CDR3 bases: TGTGCCTGGAGTGTGGCGGGTTTAGAAAAACTGTTTTTT. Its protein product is CAWSVAGLEKLFF. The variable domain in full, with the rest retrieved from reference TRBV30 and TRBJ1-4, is SQTIHQWPATLVQPVGSPLSLECTVEGTSNPNLYWYRQAAGRGLQLLFYSVGIGQISSEVPQNLSASRPQDRQFILSSKKLLLSDSGFYLCAWSVAGLEKLFFGSGTQLSVL.

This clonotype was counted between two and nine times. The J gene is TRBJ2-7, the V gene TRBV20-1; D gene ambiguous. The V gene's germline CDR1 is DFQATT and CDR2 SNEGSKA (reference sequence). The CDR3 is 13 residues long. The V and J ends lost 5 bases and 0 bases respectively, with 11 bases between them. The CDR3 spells CSAPDRSSYEQYF. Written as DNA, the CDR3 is TGCAGTGCTCCAGATAGGAGCTCCTACGAGCAGTACTTC.

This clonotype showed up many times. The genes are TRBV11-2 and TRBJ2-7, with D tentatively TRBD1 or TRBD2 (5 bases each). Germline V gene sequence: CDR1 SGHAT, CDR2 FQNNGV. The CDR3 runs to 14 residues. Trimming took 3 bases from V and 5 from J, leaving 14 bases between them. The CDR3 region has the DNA TGTGCCAGCAGCTTCCCACCGGGGACCCACGAGCAGTACTTC. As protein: CASSFPPGTHEQYF. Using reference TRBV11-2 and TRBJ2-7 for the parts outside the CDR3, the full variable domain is EAGVAQSPRYKIIEKRQSVAFWCNPISGHATLYWYQQILGQGPKLLIQFQNNGVVDDSQLPKDRFSAERLKGVDSTLKIQPAKLEDSAVYLCASSFPPGTHEQYFGPGTRLTVT.

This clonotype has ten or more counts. CDR3 nucleotide sequence: TGTGCCAGCAGTTCCCCGGACAGGACAAGGGATGGCTACACCTTC. Translating gives CASSSPDRTRDGYTF. This chain links TRBV12-3 or TRBV12-4 with TRBJ1-2; 7 bases match TRBD1. CDR3 length equals 15 residues. J lost 6 bases, V lost 4 bases, and 11 bases had no gene match.

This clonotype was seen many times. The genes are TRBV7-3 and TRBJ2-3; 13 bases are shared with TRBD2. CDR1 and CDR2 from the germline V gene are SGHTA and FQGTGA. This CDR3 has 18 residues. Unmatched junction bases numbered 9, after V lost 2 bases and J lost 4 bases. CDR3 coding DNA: TGTGCCAGCAGCTTATTTGGGACTAGCGGGGATGGGGCAGATACGCAGTATTTT. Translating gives CASSLFGTSGDGADTQYF.

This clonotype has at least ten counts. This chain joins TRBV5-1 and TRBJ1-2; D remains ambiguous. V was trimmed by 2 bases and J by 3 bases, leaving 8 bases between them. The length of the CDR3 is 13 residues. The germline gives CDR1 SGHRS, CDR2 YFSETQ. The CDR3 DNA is TGCGCCAGCAGCTTCGACTCTCACTATGGCTACACCTTC. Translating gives CASSFDSHYGYTF.